Below, 7 T cell receptor beta chains from the same sample are listed, as sequenced in a study of blood T cell repertoires in COVID-19. Using immunoSEQ multiplex PCR, the repertoire was profiled, and TCRdb retains in-frame clones only, with some absent. The table lists some 330,000 clones, more than 75% of them singletons. Source material: PBMCs or T cells enriched from blood (not recorded which). The receptors here all came from a man aged 35-49 years in a cohort exposed to, infected with or recovered from COVID-19 (not recorded which).

V gene TRBV15 combines with J gene TRBJ1-2; D perhaps matches TRBD1 (5 bases). The germline V and J ends were trimmed by 1 base and 2 bases, with 14 bases remaining between them. CDR3 length: 16 amino acids. Germline CDR1 LNHNV, CDR2 YYDKDF (reference sequence). This chain's CDR3 is CATSRGKGLGNYGYTF. The DNA of the CDR3 is TGTGCCACCAGCAGAGGGAAGGGGTTGGGGAACTATGGCTACACCTTC.

Many counts were recorded for this clone. The same CDR3 also results from other DNA sequences found in this sample. The chain uses TRBV27 and TRBJ2-5, with D possibly TRBD1 on 5 matching bases. The CDR3 is 13 amino acids. Germline V lookup: CDR1 MNHEY, CDR2 SMNVEV (reference sequence). Between the trimmed V and J ends, which lost 3 bases and 0 bases, there was a span of 5 bases. CDR3 amino acids: CASSLTDQETQYF. CDR3 sequence (DNA): TGTGCCAGCAGTTTGACAGACCAAGAGACCCAGTACTTC.

In regard to this clone: At the DNA level, this CDR3 is encoded by other sequences in the same sample as well. The gene calls are TRBV5-1 and TRBJ2-7; TRBD1 is a possible D gene (6 bases). Germline CDR1 SGHRS, CDR2 YFSETQ. CDR3 length: 12 residues. The germline V and J ends were trimmed by 2 bases and 3 bases, with 6 bases remaining between them. For the CDR3, the DNA is TGCGCCAGCAGCTTACAGGGCTACGAGCAGTACTTC. Encoded protein: CASSLQGYEQYF. Looking up the rest from reference TRBV5-1 and TRBJ2-7 gives the full variable domain: KAGVTQTPRYLIKTRGQQVTLSCSPISGHRSVSWYQQTPGQGLQFLFEYFSETQRNKGNFPGRFSGRQFSNSRSEMNVSTLELGDSALYLCASSLQGYEQYFGPGTRLTVT.

V gene TRBV19 combines with J gene TRBJ2-1; D possibly corresponds to TRBD2 (6 bases). The CDR3 has 16 amino acids. Germline V gene lookup returns CDR1 LNHDA and CDR2 SQIVND (reference sequence). Trimming cost V 5 bases and J 0 bases, with 14 bases left between them. The CDR3 loop reads CASSQEGRGSYNEQFF. The CDR3 nucleotides are TGTGCCAGTAGTCAGGAGGGACGGGGCTCCTACAATGAGCAGTTCTTC.

This chain joins TRBV2 and TRBJ1-3; D remains unclear. Germline lookup yields CDR1 SNHLY and CDR2 FYNNEI. The CDR3 is made up of 12 amino acids. The V gene lost 8 bases and the J gene lost 4 bases, with 9 bases spanning the gap. This CDR3 reads CASGGAGNTIYF. CDR3 coding DNA: TGTGCCAGCGGCGGCGCGGGAAACACCATATATTTT.

This chain's CDR3 is CASSRDSQETQYF. The CDR3 DNA reads TGTGCCAGCAGCAGGGACTCTCAAGAGACCCAGTACTTC. This sequence joins TRBV5-4 and TRBJ2-5; tentative D call: TRBD2 (6 bases). V dropped 4 bases and J dropped 2 bases, with 9 bases sitting between them. The CDR3 is 13 residues long. The germline V gene encodes CDR1 SGHNT and CDR2 YYREEE (reference sequence).

This clone was seen only once. V usage is TRBV29-1 and J usage is TRBJ1-1, with D perhaps matching TRBD1 (6 bases). V dropped 7 bases and J dropped 2 bases, with 11 bases sitting between them. Germline V gene data show CDR1 as SQVTM and CDR2 as ANQGSEA. This CDR3 region has 12 residues. The CDR3: CSAVRGNTEAFF. Here the CDR3 DNA reads TGCAGCGCTGTCAGGGGAAACACTGAAGCTTTCTTT.